The source of this T cell receptor beta chain is a study of CD8 T cells in ankylosing spondylitis. Trimming shortened V by 7 bases and J by 4 bases, and 14 bases separated the two germline ends. The CDR3 contains 13 residues. Germline V gene data show CDR1 as MNHNS and CDR2 as SASEGT. This clonotype was seen repeatedly, ten times or more. Its antigen is not identified. With molecular barcodes, quantitative 5'-RACE was used to make the TCR beta libraries. Each CDR3 protein gets one entry after TCRdb re-called the 5' RACE reads with MiXCR. Of roughly 230,000 distinct CDR3 sequences in the sample, 7% to 10% were seen once. Notes on the study in general: Some motif variants had been reported before (in reactive arthritis synovial fluid and blood). Clones tied to disease were said to be significantly enriched in matched ankylosing spondylitis synovial fluid.

The chain couples TRBV6-1 to TRBJ2-7, with D perhaps given as TRBD1 or TRBD2 (7 bases each). The material sequenced was blood, either unsorted or a sorted T cell fraction (not recorded which). The TCR comes from a female donor with ankylosing spondylitis or in good health (not recorded which). CDR3: CASKGGGSYEQYF. CDR3 bases: TGTGCCAGCAAAGGGGGCGGGAGTTACGAGCAGTACTTC.